This TCR beta chain was found in a study of cytotoxic CD8 clonotypes in ibrutinib-treated CLL. Study information: Productive templates per sample averaged approximately 250,000; productive rearrangements, approximately 93,000.

V shed 2 bases, J shed 10 bases, and the junction held 8 bases outside the gene matches. This CDR3 is built from 15 residues. Germline V gene sequence: CDR1 SGHVS, CDR2 FQNEAQ. Broader study findings: Clonality increased with ibrutinib response but returned toward baseline at progression.

Of note for this clone: Its antigen remains unknown.

Investigators sought sequencing depths of between 1 in 200,000 and 1 in 1 million T cells. TCRdb's copy holds only in-frame clones and misses some; the assay was immunoSEQ multiplex PCR. The table has 65,000 to 85,000 clones, 75% to 95% seen once. The rearrangement links TRBV7-8 to TRBJ2-1; TRBD2 agrees at 10 bases. The specimen was PBMCs, collected after 12 months of ibrutinib treatment. This receptor was obtained from a human donor with chronic lymphocytic leukemia. The CDR3 spells CASSLSLAGVGEQFF. The DNA for the CDR3 is TGTGCCAGCAGCTTATCCCTAGCGGGAGTAGGAGAGCAGTTCTTC.